A selection of T cell receptor beta chains follows, all from one sample in a study of cytomegalovirus exposure and HLA in healthy donors. TCRdb's table, derived via immunoSEQ multiplex PCR, lists solely in-frame clones and lacks some. The table lists 200,000 to 300,000 clones, roughly 85% of them singletons, with around 0.22% in the top ten. The sequenced material came from PBMCs. The receptor source for this set is a girl aged 2-10 years in good health and CMV-seronegative. Both conserved end residues are part of each CDR3.

cdr3_length v_call cdr3_aa
15 TRBV5-1 CASSATSGGAGAQYF
14 TRBV7-9 CASSLSSGVNTIYF
14 TRBV5-4 CASRGTSGRDTQYF
15 TRBV19 CASSIVLARNYEQYF
15 TRBV9 CASSVALDSRNEQYF
16 TRBV6-1 CASSEFSGNPTDTQYF
14 TRBV30 CAWSSGAGTDTQYF
14 TRBV13 CASSFEDRGYGYTF
15 TRBV5-1 CAHKNGLAREETQYF
16 TRBV9 CASSVPRASSYNEQFF
15 TRBV19 CASSIPGQGDYGYTF
16 TRBV27 CASSHRGGGWGTEAFF
14 TRBV30 CAWSGGLFNEKLFF
16 TRBV5-1 CASSLGTSGGKETQYF
14 TRBV29-1 CSVLKTGRFEKLFF
14 TRBV6-5 CASSLTGGNQPQHF
16 TRBV10-2 CASSGGPPRVGEKLFF
14 TRBV6-5 CASSYSFYQETQYF
14 TRBV6-6 CASSYPDRNYGYTF
15 TRBV30 CAWAHPGQGFDTIYF
16 TRBV11-2 CASSLIPGLAGEEQFF
14 TRBV7-9 CASSLVGQGYEQYF
14 TRBV6-5 CATRRDRGYNEQFF
14 TRBV11-2 CASSLGEAYYGYTF
14 TRBV28 CASSLIAGGNEQYF
13 TRBV5-1 CASSSDYRGEQFF
15 TRBV6-5 CASSPPGQRNYGYTF
15 TRBV10-1 CASSKTTGLDSPLHF
15 TRBV11-3 CASSTGTQSYNEQFF
14 TRBV5-1 CASRGGTASYEQYF
20 TRBV2 CASSDAIPGLAGIGRDTQYF
14 TRBV10-3 CAISESREGYEQYF
15 TRBV19 CASSIGTGTYNEQFF
14 TRBV6-1 CASTFLGLAYEQYF
15 TRBV30 CAWSGVGQVTYGYTF
16 TRBV4-1 CASSQLDRADYNEQFF
15 TRBV21-1 CAREAGDRGTSEQYF
13 TRBV10-3 CAIRGDRANTIYF
13 TRBV9 CASSGRDLLGYTF
18 TRBV7-2 CASSLAPRGWVRARKQYF
15 TRBV6-5 CASSFGRSSYNEQFF
15 TRBV6-6 CASSYGTGRTKTQYF
13 TRBV7-2 CASRGQGSYEQYF
14 TRBV5-1 CASSSAGGLETQYF
14 TRBV6-5 CASRAGSSYNEQFF
15 TRBV7-9 CASSLGTGPPTEAFF
18 TRBV5-4 CASSLGTSGGANTGELFF
16 TRBV27 CASSLASGGLGYEQYF
14 TRBV19 CASSFLDRVGEAFF
16 TRBV27 CASSSWIKTVRHEQFF
13 TRBV4-1 CASSQDGGYEQYF
13 TRBV19 CASSITLLYGYTF
14 TRBV18 CASSPRGGQETQYF
15 TRBV19 CASSMGASGTIEQFF
16 TRBV18 CASSPYSGQPINTIYF
14 TRBV19 CASDTGYSNQPQHF
14 TRBV6-5 CASRADRGNTEAFF
17 TRBV5-1 CASSDGSPTGIGETQYF
15 TRBV18 CASSPRQGAGEKLFF